These 2 T cell receptor beta chains were all obtained from the same sample, sequenced in a study of cytomegalovirus exposure and HLA in healthy donors. The PCR employed 60 Vbeta primers together with 13 Jbeta primers. Some clones are missing from TCRdb's copy, which holds only in-frame ones; the method was immunoSEQ multiplex PCR. Here the sample spans 100,000 to 120,000 clones, around 75% being singletons. Sequencing was carried out using PBMCs. Receptors originate from a man aged 35-49 years in good health and CMV-seronegative.

The V call is TRBV7-8, the J call TRBJ2-3, with D possibly TRBD2 on 6 matching bases. Germline CDR1 is SGHVS and CDR2 is FQNEAQ. CDR3 length: 17 residues. The V gene lost 0 bases and the J gene lost 4 bases, with 17 bases spanning the gap. The CDR3 sequence is CASSLAESREHADTQYF. CDR3 sequence (DNA): TGTGCCAGCAGCTTAGCGGAGTCGCGGGAACACGCAGATACGCAGTATTTT.

V usage is TRBV4-3 and J usage is TRBJ2-5; a possible D gene is TRBD1 (6 bases). The CDR3 is 17 residues long. Germline V lookup: CDR1 LGHNA, CDR2 YSLEER. V lost 4 bases and J lost 2, with 20 bases in between. This CDR3 is CASSPGVGGTAQETQYF. The CDR3 region has the DNA TGCGCCAGCAGCCCAGGGGTAGGTGGCACAGCTCAAGAGACCCAGTACTTC.